This T cell receptor beta chain emerged from a study of identical twins. There are a few counts of this clonotype. The authors used template switching to add a universal primer site and gave cDNA unique molecular identifiers. From the 5' RACE reads, TCRdb called clonotypes with MiXCR, one entry per CDR3 protein. The sample lists 140,000 to 150,000 distinct CDR3 sequences; under 4.5% were seen once. The germline V gene encodes CDR1 DFQATT and CDR2 SNEGSKA (reference sequence). This CDR3 is 14 amino acids long. V was shortened by 0 bases and J by 2 bases, with 9 bases between the two germline ends. Sequenced material: memory T cells sorted from blood. This sequence was found in a man between 18 and 35 years old in good health. The chain combines TRBV20-1 with TRBJ2-3, with no clear D. The CDR3 here is CSARELGITDTQYF. The CDR3 nucleotides are TGCAGTGCTAGAGAACTGGGGATCACAGATACGCAGTATTTT.